This TCR beta chain was profiled in a study of blood T cell repertoires in COVID-19 (TCRdb year 2020). With respect to the entire study: The collaborator samples originated in the United States, Italy and Spain and spanned the acute and convalescent phases of COVID-19. Sample metadata almost always included a de-identified subject ID, COVID-19 status, age in years and sex. The samples were drawn from two sources: the first 160 participants of the ongoing ImmuneRACE study, and fewer than 1,500 subjects contributed by 6 global collaborators. The dataset comprised deeply sampled blood TCRbeta repertoires from subjects exposed to, actively infected with, or recovered from COVID-19. The prospective study material was composed of cDNA or gDNA derived from T cells, B-cell-depleted T cells, or PBMCs. HLA class I and class II types, where available, came from metadata supplied by the sample provider rather than from assay-based typing. The repertoires were made available in a free public database intended to serve as a resource for research on the immune response to SARS-CoV-2.

The cysteine opens and the phenylalanine closes a CDR3 of 14 amino acids. Just the 42-base CDR3 DNA is kept, in frame starting at base 1. V is reduced by 4 bases and J by 5 bases, leaving a spacing of 12 bases between them. Taken from the germline V gene, the CDR1 and CDR2 loops are SNHLY and FYNNEI. In Seattle, one collaborating source enrolled patients while the infection was active and tracked those patients longitudinally over the course of disease. The collaborating institutions used their own protocols to collect whole blood in K2EDTA tubes. For TCRbeta analysis, collaborator samples were shipped as frozen whole blood, as isolated PBMCs, or as DNA extracted from either sample type. What the research found in general, with its limitations: The amount of clinical and demographic metadata varied by source and participant and was provided uncurated.

With respect to this clone: The antigen it recognizes is unknown. Base qualities are not at hand, and no much larger clone is one base apart.

The immunoSEQ Assay, a bias-controlled multiplex PCR, was used to amplify TCRbeta CDR3 regions from genomic DNA. The source study handled its data this way. Within the assay, amplification of reference gene primers was used to estimate how many nucleated cells each sample contained. To quantify the absolute abundance of each unique TCRbeta CDR3 rearrangement, sequence reads were collapsed and filtered. For each sample, productive Simpson clonality was calculated as the square root of Simpson's diversity index over productive rearrangements. Sourced from immuneACCESS, this table was stored by TCRdb with only in-frame sequences that have V and J called. A share of the clones is absent; for the studies checked, an unresolved V gene accounts for under half, and the remainder has no known explanation. That table gives V, J and clone size, and the DNA gave D and trimming. The sample contains approximately 180,000 clones, around 87% of them found a single time. About an eighth of the sample belongs to the ten largest clones.

The sequenced material came from peripheral blood. This chain is built from TRBV2 and TRBJ1-5; TRBD1 is a possible D gene, resting on 6 matching bases. The source is a woman aged 70-85 years with COVID-19, enrolled during active disease. The DNA is TGTGCCAGCAGTGGAGCGGGACAAGATCAGCCCCAGCATTTT. This encodes CASSGAGQDQPQHF. Where the CDR3 stops, the reference TRBV2 and TRBJ1-5 genes take over; the full variable domain is EPEVTQTPSHQVTQMGQEVILRCVPISNHLYFYWYRQILGQKVEFLVSFYNNEISEKSEIFDDQFSVERPDGSNFTLKIRSTKLEDSAMYFCASSGAGQDQPQHFGDGTRLSIL.